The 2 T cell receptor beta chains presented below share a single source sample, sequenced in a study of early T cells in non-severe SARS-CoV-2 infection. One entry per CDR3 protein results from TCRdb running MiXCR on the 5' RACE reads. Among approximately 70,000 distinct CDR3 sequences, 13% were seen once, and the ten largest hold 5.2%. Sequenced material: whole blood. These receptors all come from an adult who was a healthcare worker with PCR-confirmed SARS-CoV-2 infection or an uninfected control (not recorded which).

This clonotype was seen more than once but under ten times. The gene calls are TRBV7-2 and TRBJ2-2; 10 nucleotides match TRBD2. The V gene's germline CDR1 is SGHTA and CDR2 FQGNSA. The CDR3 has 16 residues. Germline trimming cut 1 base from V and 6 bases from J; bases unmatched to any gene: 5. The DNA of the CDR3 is TGTGCCAGCAGCTTAGTTGCTAGCGGGAGCCCCGGGGAGCTGTTTTTT. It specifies CASSLVASGSPGELFF.

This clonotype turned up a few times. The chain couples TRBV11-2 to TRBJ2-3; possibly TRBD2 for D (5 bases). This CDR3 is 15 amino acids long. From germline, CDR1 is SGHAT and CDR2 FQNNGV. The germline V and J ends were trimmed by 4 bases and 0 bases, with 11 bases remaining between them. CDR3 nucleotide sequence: TGTGCCAGCAGCTCCCGCGGGCTGAGCACAGATACGCAGTATTTT. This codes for CASSSRGLSTDTQYF.